Listed below are T cell receptor beta chains from one sample, sequenced in a study of response to subunit inactivated influenza vaccine. MiXCR, run by TCRdb on the RT-PCR reads, gives a single entry per CDR3 protein. The data show 500,000 to 750,000 distinct CDR3 sequences, 14% seen once. The sequencing used PBMCs from blood, collected roughly 13 days after vaccination. The receptors here all came from a man aged 50-59 years who received an inactivated influenza vaccine. Both conserved end residues are part of each CDR3.

j_call v_call cdr3_length cdr3_aa
TRBJ1-1 TRBV27 15 CASSLTGASDTEAFF
TRBJ1-2 TRBV10-3 14 CAISERAQVDGYTF
TRBJ1-1 TRBV5-6 12 CASSIDRVGAFF
TRBJ2-6 TRBV7-8 14 CASSLIPGANVLTF
TRBJ2-3 TRBV11-1 18 CASSPALAGEKSTDTQYF
TRBJ2-1 TRBV28 16 CASSLHRDRGRDEQFF
TRBJ1-1 TRBV6-5 14 CASSYSSGNREIFF
TRBJ2-6 TRBV20-1 16 CSAVTGGASGANVLTF
TRBJ1-1 TRBV12-3/TRBV12-4 14 CASRPRSAQSRAFF
TRBJ2-3 TRBV20-1 12 CSAAHGGDTQYF
TRBJ2-7 TRBV27 16 CASSPFQRDGSYEQYF
TRBJ1-4 TRBV7-6 14 CASSIGGRGEKLFF
TRBJ1-5 TRBV6-5 14 CASSYSGPPQPQHF
TRBJ2-5 TRBV19 14 CASSIHGTRETQYF
TRBJ1-4 TRBV5-1 16 CASSLGTVATNEKLFF
TRBJ2-1 TRBV12-3/TRBV12-4 15 CASSPGTDNFNEQFF
TRBJ2-1 TRBV12-3/TRBV12-4 15 CASRRTGPAYNEQFF
TRBJ2-2 TRBV24-1 15 CATRSGQMNTGELFF
TRBJ1-2 TRBV20-1 12 CSTLRQELGYTF
TRBJ1-1 TRBV29-1 12 CSVVGQGLEAFF
TRBJ2-3 TRBV7-9 17 CASSYRLAGADTDTQYF
TRBJ2-1 TRBV3-1 15 CASSQEGTPYNEQFF
TRBJ2-1 TRBV7-9 14 CASSFGTRPNEQFF
TRBJ2-7 TRBV5-6 18 CASSIGTSGVSVNYEQYF
TRBJ2-3 TRBV2 13 CASNPPSTDTQYF
TRBJ2-1 TRBV7-8 16 CASSPGLADSYNEQFF
TRBJ1-2 TRBV20-1 11 CSVPGGHGYTF
TRBJ1-4 TRBV27 15 CASSSSGWRNEKLFF
TRBJ2-7 TRBV18 17 CASSPDRTGNPSYEQYF
TRBJ2-7 TRBV7-2 16 CASSLDGLGGVNEQYF
TRBJ1-5 TRBV27 14 CASSPGRGNQPQHF
TRBJ2-2 TRBV6-1 15 CASSMRTTNTGELFF
TRBJ2-2 TRBV15 15 CATSRDPTRAGELFF
TRBJ2-2 TRBV20-1 13 CSAAQPNTGELFF
TRBJ2-6 TRBV20-1 13 CSALLPGANVLTF
TRBJ1-1 TRBV21-1 14 CASSKVRGDTEAFF
TRBJ2-5 TRBV7-6 15 CASSSVVGRKETQYF
TRBJ2-1 TRBV20-1 15 CSVRVARSSYNEQFF
TRBJ2-2 TRBV9 17 CASSVATATAGTGELFF
TRBJ2-5 TRBV20-1 14 CSASGTVARETQYF